The T cell receptor beta chain under discussion was sequenced for a study of blood T cell repertoires in COVID-19. How the authors handled the data: Researchers report that nucleated cell counts were estimated from reference gene primer amplification. Clones were read by immunoSEQ multiplex PCR, and TCRdb kept only the in-frame ones, dropping some. The V and J calls and clone size were taken over from that table, and D and trimming were inferred from the DNA. The profile shows about 56,000 clones, less than 90% of them singletons. The germline V gene has CDR1 SGHRS and CDR2 YFSETQ. Trimming left V 7 bases short and J 5 bases short, with 22 bases between. The length of the CDR3 is 16 residues.

The chain is built from TRBV5-1 and TRBJ1-5; tentatively, D is TRBD1 (5 bases). The receptor was isolated from a woman aged 80 or older with acute or convalescent COVID-19. Material for sequencing was peripheral blood. The DNA for the CDR3 is TGCGCCAGCGGGGGGATAAAATTCTTACTTGATCAGCCCCAGCATTTT. This codes for CASGGIKFLLDQPQHF.